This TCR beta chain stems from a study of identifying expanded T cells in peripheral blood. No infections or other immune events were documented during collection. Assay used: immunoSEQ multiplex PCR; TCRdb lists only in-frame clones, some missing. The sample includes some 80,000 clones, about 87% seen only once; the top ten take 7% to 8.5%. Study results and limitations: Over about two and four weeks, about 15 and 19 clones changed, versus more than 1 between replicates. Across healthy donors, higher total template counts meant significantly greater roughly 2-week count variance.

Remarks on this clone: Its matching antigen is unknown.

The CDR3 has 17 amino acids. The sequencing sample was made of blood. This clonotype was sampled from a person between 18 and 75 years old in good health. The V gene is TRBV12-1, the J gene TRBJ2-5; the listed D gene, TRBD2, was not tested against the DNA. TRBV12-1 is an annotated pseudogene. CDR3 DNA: TGTGCCAGCAGCTTGGGGGGACTAGCGGCCCACCAAGAGACCCAGTACTTC. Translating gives CASSLGGLAAHQETQYF.